The clone carrying this TCR beta chain was detected ten times or more. The V end lost 7 bases, the J end lost 6 bases, and 24 bases lay between the germline ends. The CDR3 has 16 amino acids. Germline V gene lookup returns CDR1 MDHEN and CDR2 SYDVKM. Building the TCR beta libraries relied on iRepertoire HTBI primers, and CDR3 regions underwent Arm-PCR. TCRdb passed the multiplex PCR reads through MiXCR, listing each CDR3 protein once. The sample contains around 470,000 distinct CDR3 sequences, around 15% of which appear only once. This sample was included in a study of regulatory T cells in long-lasting Graves disease. Study at large: Newly diagnosed Graves' patients took antithyroid drugs under 3 months.

Stated time point: newly diagnosed GD, antithyroid drugs for less than 3 months. PBMC RNA was the source of the TCR library. This sample was shared with a second study, whose subject was T cells in Graves' hyperthyroidism and ophthalmopathy. From that study: HTBI primers were employed in a first-round RT-PCR of the TCR CDR3.

This chain connects TRBV28 to TRBJ2-5; D tentatively fits TRBD1 or TRBD2 (5 bases each). Sequences were derived from peripheral blood mononuclear cells (PBMCs), sampled at new diagnosis, from a patient treated with antithyroid drugs. The sequence was obtained from a woman in her fifties or sixties with Graves disease. CDR3 sequence reads: CASNSPASGMGQTQYF. CDR3 DNA sequence: TGTGCCAGCAATTCTCCGGCGAGTGGGATGGGACAGACCCAGTACTTC.